This T cell receptor (beta chain) originates from a study of T cell responses to AZD1222 COVID-19 vaccine. Study-wide results and limits: The donors showed a predominance of white British ancestry and of females, with possible underestimation of clonal diversity. Two AZD1222 administrations were followed by greater Spike-specific TCR breadth and depth.

Remarks on this clone: The antigen is not known.

Sequencing used immunoSEQ multiplex PCR; TCRdb keeps in-frame clones, though not all of them. This sample has about 60,000 clones, with 75% to 95% found just once. CDR3 length equals 12 residues. V was trimmed by 3 bases and J by 5 bases, leaving 7 bases between them. Looked up from germline, CDR1 is SGDLS and CDR2 is YYNGEE. Sequences were derived from peripheral blood, sampled 28 days after the second dose of the MenACWY control vaccine. This TCR was recovered from an adult who received the MenACWY meningococcal vaccine as a control. The chain has TRBV9 and TRBJ2-3; no clear D gene. The CDR3 region is CASSALRDTQYF. The CDR3 DNA is TGTGCCAGCAGCGCCCTGAGAGATACGCAGTATTTT.